These T cell receptor beta chains were read from a single sample in a study of breast tumors, draining lymph nodes, adjacent tissues. Each CDR3 protein gets one entry after TCRdb re-called the multiplex PCR reads with MiXCR. The sample shows tens of thousands of distinct CDR3 sequences, 25% to 35% of them seen only once. The sequenced material came from axillary lymph node tissue. The receptors here all came from a female donor with breast cancer. Some clones in this sample may be carry-over from other donors' samples. The CDR3 runs from the conserved cysteine through the conserved F or W. The D gene is left open where the match is weak. Clone size is not always given. Where it is, it says once, few, many or a class for expanded clones.

v_call,j_call,clone_size,d_call,cdr3_nt,cdr3_aa
TRBV2,TRBJ2-2,-,-,TGTGCCGACAGTGAAGGTGGGGAGCTGTTTTTT,CADSEGGELFF
TRBV7-2,TRBJ2-7,many,-,TGTGCCAGCAGCTTAGAGGGCCTTTCACGGGGGAGCTCCTACGAGCAGTACTTC,CASSLEGLSRGSSYEQYF
TRBV12-3/TRBV12-4,TRBJ1-1,many,-,TGCGCCAGCAGCTTGGAGTTGAACACTGAAGCTTTCTTT,CASSLELNTEAFF
TRBV2,TRBJ2-1,many,TRBD2,TGTGCCAGCAGTTACCTAGCGGGGCAAAGCTATGAGCAGTTCTTC,CASSYLAGQSYEQFF
TRBV2,TRBJ2-5,-,TRBD2,TGTGCCAGTGAGATAGGACTAGCGGGAGTGGGCGGGGAGACCCAGTACTTC,CASEIGLAGVGGETQYF
TRBV5-1,TRBJ2-2,many,-,TGCGCCAGCAGCCAGGGACGTAGCGGGGAGCTGTTTTTT,CASSQGRSGELFF
TRBV4-1,TRBJ2-3,many,-,TGCGCCAGCAGTCACGCCCCGGGCTCTAGCACAGATACGCAGTATTTT,CASSHAPGSSTDTQYF
TRBV2,TRBJ1-1,-,TRBD1,TGTGCCAGCAGTCAGTGGTGGGGACAGACCGCTGAAGCTTTCTTT,CASSQWWGQTAEAFF
TRBV7-9,TRBJ2-4,many,-,TGTGCCAGCAGCTTAGATTGGGGGGCCAGTGGAAACATTCAGTACTTC,CASSLDWGASGNIQYF
TRBV7-9,TRBJ2-3,few,TRBD2,TGTGCCAGCAGCCAAGCGGGAAGGGCAGATACGCAGTATTTT,CASSQAGRADTQYF
TRBV5-1,TRBJ2-7,many,TRBD1,TGCGCCAGCAGCTTGGGACAGGGTATTGGTTCGTACGAGCAGTACTTC,CASSLGQGIGSYEQYF
TRBV11-2,TRBJ1-1,few,-,TGTGCCAGCAGCCCCATTAACAGGGAAGCTTTCTTT,CASSPINREAFF
TRBV20-1,TRBJ1-6,many,-,TGCAGTGCCTCCCGGGATAGGAGGTCACCCCTCCACTTT,CSASRDRRSPLHF
TRBV7-2,TRBJ2-1,many,-,TGTGCCAGCAGTACACGGGCCAGTAACAATGAGCAGTTCTTC,CASSTRASNNEQFF
TRBV24-1,TRBJ1-2,many,TRBD1,TGTGCCACCAGTGATCCGACAGGGGAGTATGGCTACACCTTC,CATSDPTGEYGYTF
TRBV5-6,TRBJ1-2,many,-,TGTGCCAGTAGTCCTGACAGAATCTATGGCTACACCTTC,CASSPDRIYGYTF
TRBV19,TRBJ2-5,many,-,TGTGCCAGTAGTATAGACGGGGCAAGGGGTCGAGAGACCCAGTACTTC,CASSIDGARGRETQYF
TRBV12-3/TRBV12-4,TRBJ1-6,medium-sized,-,TGTGCCTCCCGGGGTGAAGTTCCACCCCTCCACTTT,CASRGEVPPLHF
TRBV6-5,TRBJ1-2,many,-,TGTGCCAGCAGCCTAAGCTTAGGACGGATCTATGGCTACACCTTC,CASSLSLGRIYGYTF
TRBV28,TRBJ2-5,-,-,TGTGCCAGCAGATACGGTTTGGAGACCCAGCACTTC,CASRYGLETQHF
TRBV4-3,TRBJ1-1,-,-,TGCGCCAGCAGGGGATACACTGAAGCTTTCTTT,CASRGYTEAFF
TRBV20-1,TRBJ2-7,many,-,TGCAGTGCTAGGCCCTCGGACGGGATGAGGGGCGAGCAGTACTTC,CSARPSDGMRGEQYF
TRBV20-1,TRBJ1-1,-,TRBD1,TGCAGTGCCCCCGCAAGACAGGGGGCACCGGGAGCTTTCTTT,CSAPARQGAPGAFF
TRBV25-1,TRBJ2-3,many,-,TGTGCCAGCACGGACCGTGGCAAAGATACGCAGTATTTT,CASTDRGKDTQYF
TRBV11-3,TRBJ2-7,many,TRBD2,TGTGCCAGCAGCTCGACGACTAGCGGGAGGGCCGAGGTGTACGAGCAGTACTTC,CASSSTTSGRAEVYEQYF
TRBV9,TRBJ2-7,-,TRBD2,TGTGCCAGCAGCGTAGCGGGAGGGCCAAACGAGCAGTACTTC,CASSVAGGPNEQYF
TRBV19,TRBJ2-2,-,-,TGTGCCAGACGACTAGAAGGCGGACCGAACACCGGGGAGCTGTTTTTT,CARRLEGGPNTGELFF
TRBV5-1,TRBJ2-5,-,TRBD2,TGCGCCAGCAGCTTGGGCACTAGCGGGAGTGAGACCCAGTACTTC,CASSLGTSGSETQYF
TRBV4-2,TRBJ1-5,many,-,TGTGCCAGCAGCCAAGAAGAGGGGCGGGGGGAGCCCCAGCATTTT,CASSQEEGRGEPQHF
TRBV7-2,TRBJ2-5,-,-,TGTGCCGGCAGCACTCGCGGGCTCAAAGGAGAGACCCAGTACTTC,CAGSTRGLKGETQYF
TRBV5-1,TRBJ2-7,-,TRBD2,TGCGCCAGCAGCCCTGGGACTAGCGGGAGCATTTCCTACGAGCCGTACTTC,CASSPGTSGSISYEPYF
TRBV5-1,TRBJ2-3,-,-,TGCGCCAGCAGCTTCGGTGGTGTGATACTAGTTGAGTCGGATACGCAGTATTTT,CASSFGGVILVESDTQYF
TRBV6-5,TRBJ1-2,many,-,TGTGCCAGCAGCCCTACCGGACGGAACTATGGCTACACCTTC,CASSPTGRNYGYTF
TRBV6-6,TRBJ1-5,many,TRBD1,TGTGCCAGCAGCCTCGTCCGAATCCGGGACAGGGTAAGACAGCCCCAGCATTTT,CASSLVRIRDRVRQPQHF
TRBV28,TRBJ1-2,many,TRBD1,TGTGCCAGCCGGGACAGAAACTATGGCTACACCTTC,CASRDRNYGYTF
TRBV9,TRBJ2-7,-,-,TGTGCCAGCAGCGCCGGGACAACCTACGAGCAGTACTTC,CASSAGTTYEQYF
TRBV7-8,TRBJ2-2,many,-,TGTGCCAGCAGCTTTAACGCGGGGGAGCTGTTTTTT,CASSFNAGELFF
TRBV4-3,TRBJ1-3,-,-,TGCGCCAGCAGCCAAGATCAGGGCTCCATCTCTGGAAACACCATATATTTT,CASSQDQGSISGNTIYF
TRBV20-1,TRBJ2-5,many,-,TGCAGTGCTAGAGAGGGTGGGGAGACCCAGTACTTC,CSAREGGETQYF
TRBV12-3/TRBV12-4,TRBJ2-7,-,-,TGTGCCAGCAGCCAGCCCTGTGGAAATCGGAACGAGCAGTACTTC,CASSQPCGNRNEQYF